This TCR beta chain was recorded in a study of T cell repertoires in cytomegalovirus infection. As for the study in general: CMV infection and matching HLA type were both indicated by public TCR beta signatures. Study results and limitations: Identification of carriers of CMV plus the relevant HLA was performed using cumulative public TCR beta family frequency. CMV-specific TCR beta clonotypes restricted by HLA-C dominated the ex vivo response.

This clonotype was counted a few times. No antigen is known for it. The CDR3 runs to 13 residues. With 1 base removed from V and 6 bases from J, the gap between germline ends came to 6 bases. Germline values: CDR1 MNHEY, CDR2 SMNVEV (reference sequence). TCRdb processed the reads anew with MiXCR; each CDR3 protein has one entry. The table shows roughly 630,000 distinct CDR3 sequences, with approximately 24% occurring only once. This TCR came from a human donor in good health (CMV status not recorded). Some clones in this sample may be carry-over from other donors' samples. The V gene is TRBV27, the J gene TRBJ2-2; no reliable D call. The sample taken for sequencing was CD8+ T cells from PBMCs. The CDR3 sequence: CASSLLLAGELFF. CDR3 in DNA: TGTGCCAGCAGTTTATTGCTCGCCGGGGAGCTGTTTTTT.